This paragraph covers one T cell receptor beta chain sequence. Its target is not known. This sample also contains other DNA sequences that code for the same CDR3. Both 60 Vbeta primers and 13 Jbeta primers went into the PCR. Sequencing used immunoSEQ multiplex PCR; TCRdb keeps in-frame clones, though not all of them. This table holds approximately 190,000 clones, roughly 84% found once. The data belong to a study of cytomegalovirus exposure and HLA in healthy donors. Regarding the study as a whole: When the data were analyzed later, several of the most significant clusters appeared to be linked to common viral pathogens.

This CDR3 has 20 residues. Germline CDR1 is MNHEY and CDR2 is SMNVEV (reference sequence). The junction had 17 bases not matched to a gene; V was cut back by 3 bases and J by 3 bases. This clonotype originated in a boy aged 10-17 years in good health and CMV-seronegative. The rearrangement links TRBV27 to TRBJ2-1; 10 bases align to TRBD2. The sequencing input was PBMCs. CDR3 nucleotides: TGTGCCAGCAGTTTCCAAAAACTCGGAACTAGCGGGAACCACTACAATGAGCAGTTCTTC. Residues: CASSFQKLGTSGNHYNEQFF.